This T cell receptor (beta chain) was obtained from a study of cytomegalovirus exposure and HLA in healthy donors. Points from the study as a whole: The HLA-A and HLA-B alleles of most subjects were reportedly predicted accurately from TCR beta sequences. Analyses of presence/absence relied on an assumption of roughly uniform sequencing depth across donors.

As regards this clone: The antigen remains undetermined.

13 Jbeta primers and 60 Vbeta primers were used for the PCR. Here immunoSEQ multiplex PCR was the method, and the copy in TCRdb shows in-frame clones only, minus some. The data show 160,000 or so clones, 84% seen once. The CDR3 runs 15 residues. The V end was cut by 5 bases, the J end by 3 bases, with 16 bases between. Germline values: CDR1 SGHAT, CDR2 FQNNGV. What was sequenced was PBMCs. The TCR was taken from a man aged 30-40 years in good health and CMV-seronegative. The chain uses TRBV11-2 and TRBJ1-2; D may be TRBD1 (5 bases). The CDR3 region is CASSLLSGKDYGYTF. For the CDR3, the DNA is TGTGCCAGCAGCCTACTATCAGGGAAGGACTATGGCTACACCTTC.